The 9 T cell receptor beta chains presented below share a single source sample, sequenced in a study of T cell responses to AZD1222 COVID-19 vaccine. Using immunoSEQ multiplex PCR, the repertoire was profiled, and TCRdb retains in-frame clones only, with some absent. The sample consists of about 110,000 clones, more than 70% of them appearing once. Here the sequenced sample was peripheral blood, taken on day 0 of AZD1222 vaccination. These receptors were collected from an adult in good health.

V gene TRBV19 combines with J gene TRBJ1-1; 7 bases fit TRBD1. Germline V gene lookup returns CDR1 LNHDA and CDR2 SQIVND (reference sequence). V shed 3 bases, J shed 7 bases, and the junction held 8 bases outside the gene matches. This CDR3 is 14 amino acids long. The CDR3 sequence: CASSIKGGQLEAFF. The CDR3 DNA reads as TGTGCCAGTAGTATTAAAGGGGGACAGCTTGAAGCTTTCTTT.

The chain links TRBV6-5 to TRBJ1-3; 8 positions agree with TRBD1. The CDR3 extends over 13 amino acids. With V trimmed by 7 bases and J by 11 bases, 10 bases remained unmatched. Germline loops: CDR1 MNHEY, CDR2 SVGAGI. This chain's CDR3 is CASTRTGGKAIYF. CDR3 coding DNA: TGTGCCAGCACTAGAACAGGGGGAAAAGCCATATATTTT.

The genes are TRBV11-2 and TRBJ1-5; 9 positions agree with TRBD1. Germline values: CDR1 SGHAT, CDR2 FQNNGV. The CDR3 contains 16 residues. Germline trimming cut 5 bases from V and 1 base from J; bases unmatched to any gene: 6. CDR3 in amino acids: CASSPRTGESNQPQHF. CDR3 nucleotides: TGTGCCAGCAGCCCCCGGACAGGGGAGAGCAATCAGCCCCAGCATTTT.

CDR3 region: CASSARGSGYNEQFF. The CDR3 bases are TGTGCCAGCAGCGCGAGGGGTAGCGGTTACAATGAGCAGTTCTTC. This sequence joins TRBV9 and TRBJ2-1, with a weak D call TRBD2 (6 bases). This CDR3 comprises 15 residues. Looked up from germline, CDR1 is SGDLS and CDR2 is YYNGEE. Trimming removed 3 bases from V and 4 bases from J, with 14 bases in between. The full variable domain, completed using reference TRBV9 and TRBJ2-1, is DSGVTQTPKHLITATGQRVTLRCSPRSGDLSVYWYQQSLDQGLQFLIQYYNGEERAKGNILERFSAQQFPDLHSELNLSSLELGDSALYFCASSARGSGYNEQFFGPGTRLTVL.

V gene TRBV3-1 (or the pseudogene TRBV3-2) combines with J gene TRBJ1-5; weak D call: TRBD1 (6 bases). The CDR3 is 16 amino acids. V dropped 4 bases and J dropped 11 bases, with 24 bases sitting between them. Germline CDR1 and CDR2: LGHDT and YNNKEL (reference sequence). CDR3 DNA sequence: TGTGCCAGCAGCCGAGGGTTACAGGGACCATTTTCGGCCCAGCATTTT. It encodes CASSRGLQGPFSAQHF.

This clone was observed a single time. This sequence joins TRBV6-5 and TRBJ1-5; 8 nucleotides align to TRBD1. Germline assignment: CDR1 MNHEY and CDR2 SVGAGI. The ends lost 6 bases at V and 4 bases at J; junction bases unmatched: 5. CDR3 length: 14 residues. Here the CDR3 reads CASRGTGLNQPQHF. The CDR3 DNA is TGTGCCAGCAGGGGGACAGGACTAAATCAGCCCCAGCATTTT.

V is TRBV3-1 (or the pseudogene TRBV3-2) and J is TRBJ2-5, with unresolved D. V was pared by 4 bases and J by 4 bases, with 13 bases between. Germline CDR1 reads LGHDT; CDR2 reads YNNKEL (reference sequence). CDR3 length: 14 amino acids. CDR3 region: CASSLLSAGETQYF. The DNA for the CDR3 is TGTGCCAGCAGCCTGCTTTCGGCCGGAGAGACCCAGTACTTC.

This clone showed up just a few times. J is TRBJ1-3 and V is TRBV14; 10 nucleotides line up with TRBD1. Trimming cost V 5 bases and J 8 bases; bases outside gene matches: 9. CDR3 length equals 15 residues. The germline gives CDR1 SGHDN, CDR2 FVKESK. CDR3 in amino acids: CASSEFGQGGHTIYF. The CDR3 DNA reads as TGTGCCAGCAGCGAATTTGGACAGGGGGGGCACACCATATATTTT.

This clone was observed once. V usage is TRBV5-1 and J usage is TRBJ2-7, with D possibly matching TRBD2 (6 bases). CDR1 is SGHRS and CDR2 is YFSETQ in the germline V gene. V dropped 4 bases and J dropped 0 bases, with 11 bases sitting between them. This CDR3 spans 14 amino acids. CDR3 in amino acids: CASSPDGGSYEQYF. CDR3 nucleotide sequence: TGCGCCAGCAGCCCGGACGGGGGCTCCTACGAGCAGTACTTC.